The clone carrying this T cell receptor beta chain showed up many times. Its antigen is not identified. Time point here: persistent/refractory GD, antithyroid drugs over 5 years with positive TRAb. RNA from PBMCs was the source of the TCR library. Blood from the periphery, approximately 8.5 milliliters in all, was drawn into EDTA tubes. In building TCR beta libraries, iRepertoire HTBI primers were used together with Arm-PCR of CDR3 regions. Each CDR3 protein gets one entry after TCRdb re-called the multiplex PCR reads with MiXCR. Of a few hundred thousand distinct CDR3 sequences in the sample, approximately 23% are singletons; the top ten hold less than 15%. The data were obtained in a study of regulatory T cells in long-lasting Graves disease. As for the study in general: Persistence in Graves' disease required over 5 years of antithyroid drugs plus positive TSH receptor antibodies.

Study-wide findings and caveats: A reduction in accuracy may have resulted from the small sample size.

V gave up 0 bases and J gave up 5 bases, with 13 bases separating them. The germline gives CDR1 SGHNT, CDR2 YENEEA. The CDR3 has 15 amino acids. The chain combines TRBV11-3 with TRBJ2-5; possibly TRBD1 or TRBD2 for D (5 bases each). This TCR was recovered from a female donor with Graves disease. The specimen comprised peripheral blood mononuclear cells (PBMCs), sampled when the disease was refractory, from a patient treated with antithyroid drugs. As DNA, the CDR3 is TGTGCCAGCAGCTTAGATGGGGCCAGGGAGGAGACCCAGTACTTC. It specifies CASSLDGAREETQYF.